The 28 T cell receptor beta chains reported below all come from one sample, sequenced in a study of T cells in Graves' hyperthyroidism and ophthalmopathy. RNA transcripts served as the template for amplifying TCR beta CDR3 regions. In the first-round RT-PCR of the TCR CDR3, the HTBI primer set was used. TCRdb itself ran the multiplex PCR reads through MiXCR, one entry per CDR3 protein. The top ten clones hold 5.3% of a sample with approximately 410,000 distinct CDR3 sequences, roughly 15% of them seen once. The source material was blood. All receptors derive from a woman between 18 and 29 years old with Graves' hyperthyroidism.

This clonotype was seen ten or more times. The gene calls are TRBV5-1 and TRBJ2-1, with 7 bases identical to TRBD2. There are 17 residues in the CDR3. V shed 0 bases and J 8 bases; nucleotides not matched to a gene: 14. Germline V gene lookup returns CDR1 SGHRS and CDR2 YFSETQ. CDR3 nucleotides: TGCGCCAGCAGCTTGGATGTGCGCCGGGGAGGGCGGGATGAGCAGTTCTTC. Translation: CASSLDVRRGGRDEQFF.

This clonotype was seen repeatedly, ten times or more. CDR3 protein: CATSRDRVNYGYTF. DNA for the CDR3: TGTGCCACCAGCAGAGATCGGGTTAACTATGGCTACACCTTC. This chain joins TRBV15 and TRBJ1-2, with D unresolved. CDR1 is LNHNV, CDR2 YYDKDF, per germline (reference sequence). This CDR3 has 14 amino acids. V was pared by 0 bases and J by 1 base, with 6 bases between. Looking up the rest from reference TRBV15 and TRBJ1-2 gives the full variable domain: DAMVIQNPRYQVTQFGKPVTLSCSQTLNHNVMYWYQQKSSQAPKLLFHYYDKDFNNEADTPDNFQSRRPNTSFCFLDIRSPGLGDTAMYLCATSRDRVNYGYTFGSGTRLTVV.

This rearrangement joins TRBV7-2 to TRBJ1-3; unclear D gene. V was shortened by 5 bases and J by 4 bases, with 12 bases between the two germline ends. Germline V CDR1 and CDR2: SGHTA, FQGNSA. The length of the CDR3 is 14 residues. CDR3 amino acids: CASSRDRLGNTIYF. CDR3 sequence (DNA): TGTGCCAGCAGCCGAGACCGTTTGGGAAACACCATATATTTT.

This clonotype was seen at least ten times. The chain is built from TRBV18 and TRBJ2-1; D gene ambiguous. Germline V gene sequence: CDR1 KGHSH, CDR2 LQKENI. V was clipped by 0 bases and J by 7 bases, with 13 bases between them. The CDR3 is made up of 15 amino acids. CDR3 protein: CASSPPSRSTNEQFF. The CDR3 nucleotides read TGTGCCAGCTCACCACCGAGCAGGAGTACGAATGAGCAGTTCTTC.

The rearrangement uses TRBV5-4 and TRBJ2-2; D might be TRBD1 (6 bases). This CDR3 spans 16 amino acids. CDR1 is SGHNT, CDR2 YYREEE, per germline (reference sequence). The V end was cut by 2 bases, the J end by 1 base, with 12 bases between. The CDR3 coding sequence is TGTGCCAGCAGCTTCAGTAGGGGGAGGAACACCGGGGAGCTGTTTTTT. This translates into CASSFSRGRNTGELFF.

This clonotype was seen a few times. The chain carries TRBV7-6 and TRBJ2-1; 8 bases agree with TRBD2. CDR3 size: 17 residues. J was trimmed by 3 bases and V by 1 base; bases with no gene match: 8. Germline loops: CDR1 SGHVS, CDR2 FNYEAQ. The CDR3: CASSLGPPRGVYNEQFF. CDR3 nucleotide sequence: TGTGCCAGCAGCTTAGGCCCCCCGCGGGGGGTCTACAATGAGCAGTTCTTC.

A few counts support this clonotype. This chain links TRBV7-2 with TRBJ1-1; a weak D match, TRBD1 (5 bases). The CDR3 covers 16 residues. Trimming removed 5 bases from V and 1 base from J, with 17 bases in between. CDR1 is SGHTA, CDR2 FQGNSA, per germline. The CDR3 protein is CASSPTPGPGNTEAFF. DNA of the CDR3: TGTGCCAGCAGCCCAACTCCGGGGCCGGGGAACACTGAAGCTTTCTTT.

The chain joins TRBV9 to TRBJ1-1; 8 bases are shared with TRBD1. The CDR3 contains 15 residues. Germline values: CDR1 SGDLS, CDR2 YYNGEE. The junction had 6 bases not matched to a gene; V was cut back by 4 bases and J by 1 base. The CDR3 bases are TGTGCCAGCAGCCCAGGGACAGGAAGGAACACTGAAGCTTTCTTT. Protein: CASSPGTGRNTEAFF.

The chain is built from TRBV19 and TRBJ1-2, with D uncertain. V was shortened by 1 base and J by 2 bases, with 14 bases between the two germline ends. Germline CDR1 LNHDA, CDR2 SQIVND (reference sequence). This CDR3 region has 16 residues. CDR3 nucleotide sequence: TGTGCCAGTAGTATAGGGGCCGCGACATCAAACTATGGCTACACCTTC. Encoded protein: CASSIGAATSNYGYTF.

The chain employs TRBV28 and TRBJ2-1, with no clear D. Judging by the DNA end, TRBJ2-7 fits better; the J call may be wrong. This CDR3 has 14 residues. Germline loops: CDR1 MDHEN, CDR2 SYDVKM. CDR3 DNA sequence: TGTGCCAGCCAACCTTACACTCCCTACAATGAGCAGTACTTC. It specifies CASQPYTPYNEQYF.

The rearrangement links TRBV10-2 to TRBJ2-1; D possibly corresponds to TRBD1 (5 bases). From germline, CDR1 is WSHSY and CDR2 SAAADI. This CDR3 spans 15 amino acids. Trimming left V 7 bases short and J 6 bases short, with 19 bases between. CDR3 sequence (DNA): TGCGCCAGCACCTTATCCCAGGGCGGCTTCAATGAGCAGTTCTTC. Translation: CASTLSQGGFNEQFF.

This clonotype was counted ten times or more. This sequence joins TRBV12-5 and TRBJ2-1; D perhaps matches TRBD2 (6 bases). CDR1 and CDR2 (germline): LGHNT, FRNRAP. This CDR3 comprises 16 residues. Deletions cut 0 bases from V and 8 bases from J, with 17 bases between. In DNA form, the CDR3 reads TGTGCTAGTGGTTTGGTATTTACTAGCCGGGTCCATGAGCAGTTCTTC. It encodes CASGLVFTSRVHEQFF.

CDR3 residues: CASSQAERTGELFF. Written as DNA, the CDR3 is TGTGCCAGCAGCCAAGCGGAGCGAACCGGGGAGCTGTTTTTT. The chain links TRBV4-2 to TRBJ2-2; D gene uncertain. Germline lookup yields CDR1 LGHNA and CDR2 YNFKEQ. This CDR3 region has 14 residues. The germline V and J ends were trimmed by 1 base and 5 bases, with 8 bases remaining between them.

In this sample, this clonotype turned up a few times. The chain joins TRBV9 to TRBJ1-2; TRBD1 aligns across 8 bases. The germline V gene has CDR1 SGDLS and CDR2 YYNGEE. V gave up 0 bases and J gave up 2 bases; unmatched junction bases: 15. CDR3 size: 19 residues. The CDR3: CASSVEPRFARGPNYGYTF. The CDR3 DNA follows: TGTGCCAGCAGCGTAGAGCCCCGGTTCGCCAGGGGGCCCAACTATGGCTACACCTTC.

V gene TRBV3-1 combines with J gene TRBJ2-2; TRBD2 agrees at 11 bases. J was trimmed by 4 bases and V by 4 bases; bases with no gene match: 2. Germline CDR1 and CDR2: LGHDT and YNNKEL (reference sequence). This CDR3 spans 15 amino acids. The CDR3 DNA reads TGTGCCAGCAGCCCGACTAGCGGGGTCACCGGGGAGCTGTTTTTT. Protein product: CASSPTSGVTGELFF.

Ten or more counts support this clonotype. The chain combines TRBV7-9 with TRBJ2-7; 11 bases agree with TRBD1. V was clipped by 7 bases and J by 3 bases; unmatched bases: 5. The germline gives CDR1 SEHNR, CDR2 FQNEAQ (reference sequence). This CDR3 region has 14 residues. In nucleotides, the CDR3 is TGTGCCAGCATCGACGGGACAGGGGGCTACGAGCAGTACTTC. Translated, it gives CASIDGTGGYEQYF.

Many counts were recorded for this clonotype. The gene calls are TRBV12-3 or TRBV12-4 and TRBJ2-5; D not resolved. There are 12 residues in the CDR3. V lost 5 bases and J lost 4, with 8 bases in between. CDR3 region: CASSTRGETQYF. Written as DNA, the CDR3 is TGTGCCAGCAGTACAAGAGGAGAGACCCAGTACTTC.

This clonotype turned up a few times. The chain combines TRBV12-3 or TRBV12-4 with TRBJ2-1; possibly TRBD1 or TRBD2 for D (5 bases each). Deletions cut 5 bases from V and 6 bases from J, with 11 bases between. This CDR3 spans 13 amino acids. The CDR3 coding sequence is TGTGCCAGCAGTCCTGGGACGAGCAATGAGCAGTTCTTC. It encodes CASSPGTSNEQFF.

Ten or more counts support this clonotype. The chain has TRBV27 and TRBJ2-3; 7 positions agree with TRBD1. Unmatched junction bases numbered 10, after V lost 5 bases and J lost 2 bases. From germline, CDR1 is MNHEY and CDR2 SMNVEV (reference sequence). The CDR3 is made up of 16 amino acids. For the CDR3, the DNA is TGTGCCAGCAGTATTACATCAGGGGGAATCACAGATACGCAGTATTTT. This translates into CASSITSGGITDTQYF.

J is TRBJ2-3 and V is TRBV5-1; 9 bases map to TRBD1. The CDR3 loop spans 14 amino acids. Unmatched junction bases numbered 5, after V lost 4 bases and J lost 5 bases. Germline V gene lookup returns CDR1 SGHRS and CDR2 YFSETQ. Written as DNA, the CDR3 is TGCGCCAGCAGCAAGGGACAGGGACAAGATACGCAGTATTTT. Its translation is CASSKGQGQDTQYF.

V gene TRBV12-3 or TRBV12-4 combines with J gene TRBJ2-1; D is uncertain. V gave up 6 bases and J gave up 3 bases, with 9 bases separating them. The CDR3 has 13 amino acids. The DNA for the CDR3 is TGTGCCAGCAGAGTTTCGGGCTACAATGAGCAGTTCTTC. Protein: CASRVSGYNEQFF.

In this sample, this clonotype turned up many times. The rearrangement uses TRBV7-2 and TRBJ2-7; 9 nucleotides agree with TRBD1. The CDR3 covers 15 residues. The V segment lost 5 bases and the J segment 1 base; nucleotides outside the gene matches: 6. Germline V gene data show CDR1 as SGHTA and CDR2 as FQGNSA. This chain's CDR3 is CASSGGTGKSYEQYF. CDR3 nucleotides: TGTGCCAGCAGCGGGGGGACAGGGAAATCCTACGAGCAGTACTTC.

This clonotype was picked up many times. The chain joins TRBV7-2 to TRBJ2-7; D uncertain. Deletions cut 4 bases from V and 0 bases from J, with 10 bases between. The CDR3 spans 14 residues. CDR1 SGHTA and CDR2 FQGNSA come from the germline V gene. The CDR3 bases are TGTGCCAGCAGCTCCATAACAAGCTCCTACGAGCAGTACTTC. It encodes CASSSITSSYEQYF. Looking up the rest from reference TRBV7-2 and TRBJ2-7 gives the full variable domain: GAGVSQSPSNKVTEKGKDVELRCDPISGHTALYWYRQSLGQGLEFLIYFQGNSAPDKSGLPSDRFSAERTGGSVSTLTIQRTQQEDSAVYLCASSSITSSYEQYFGPGTRLTVT.

The CDR3 sequence is CSGNPGHSTDTQYF. The CDR3 DNA sequence: TGCAGCGGGAACCCAGGGCATAGCACAGATACGCAGTATTTT. The V gene is TRBV20-1, the J gene TRBJ2-3, with D perhaps being TRBD1 or TRBD2 (5 bases each). The germline CDR1 and CDR2 sequences are DFQATT and SNEGSKA (reference sequence). This CDR3 is built from 14 residues.

This clonotype was picked up many times. The chain combines TRBV2 with TRBJ2-1; 10 positions agree with TRBD2. The germline CDR1 and CDR2 sequences are SNHLY and FYNNEI. There are 14 residues in the CDR3. V dropped 5 bases and J dropped 8; count of bases not matched to a gene: 6. The CDR3 sequence: CASSRAGGPDEQFF. The CDR3 DNA is TGTGCCAGCAGTAGAGCGGGAGGGCCGGATGAGCAGTTCTTC.

This clonotype was counted many times. The chain carries TRBV30 and TRBJ2-1; D is unresolved. The CDR3 is 15 residues long. Germline V gene sequence: CDR1 GTSNPN, CDR2 SVGIG (reference sequence). The V end was cut by 0 bases, the J end by 2 bases, with 11 bases between. The CDR3 sequence is CAWSVGHRPYNEQFF. The CDR3 DNA is TGTGCCTGGAGTGTAGGGCACCGACCCTACAATGAGCAGTTCTTC.

This clonotype was observed at least ten times. The chain combines TRBV6-2 or TRBV6-3 with TRBJ1-2, with TRBD1 matching over 7 bases. V lost 8 bases to trimming and J lost 4 bases; unmatched junction nucleotides: 4. The CDR3 runs to 12 residues. The germline V gene has CDR1 MNHEY and CDR2 SVGEGT. CDR3 sequence (DNA): TGTGCCAGCGAGGGACAGATCTATGGCTACACCTTC. This sequence encodes CASEGQIYGYTF.

In its sample, this clonotype was seen a few times. The V call is TRBV19, the J call TRBJ2-7, with 8 bases fitting TRBD1. Germline assignment: CDR1 LNHDA and CDR2 SQIVND (reference sequence). The CDR3 contains 15 residues. V was pared by 3 bases and J by 2 bases, with 6 bases of the junction left unmatched. The CDR3 here is CASSMTGAGTYEQYF. CDR3 DNA: TGTGCCAGTAGTATGACAGGGGCAGGGACCTACGAGCAGTACTTC.